This entry describes one T cell receptor beta chain. The target of this receptor is not known. The sample holds no much larger clone one base away, and base qualities are not on file. Other DNA sequences of this sample code for an identical CDR3. Collaborating institutions collected whole blood in K2EDTA tubes following their own protocols. Collaborator samples were shipped for TCRbeta analysis as frozen whole blood, isolated PBMCs, or DNA extracted from either sample type. The source of the sample is a study of blood T cell repertoires in COVID-19 (dated by TCRdb to about 2020). Context from the whole study: Samples covering the acute and convalescent phases of COVID-19 were provided by collaborators in the United States, Italy and Spain. The material from the prospective study consisted of cDNA or gDNA derived from T cells, B-cell-depleted T cells, or PBMCs. Subjects who had been exposed to COVID-19, were actively infected with it, or had recovered from it provided the deeply sampled blood TCRbeta repertoires that made up the dataset. The repertoires were released in a freely available public database meant as a resource for research on the immune response to SARS-CoV-2. The samples were drawn from two sources: the first 160 participants of the ongoing ImmuneRACE study, and 1,254 subjects contributed by 6 global collaborators. The sample metadata nearly always contained a de-identified subject ID, COVID-19 status, age in years and sex. Where available, HLA class I and class II types were obtained from metadata supplied by the sample provider rather than from assay-based typing.

TCRbeta CDR3 regions were amplified from genomic DNA using the immunoSEQ Assay, a bias-controlled multiplex PCR. Processing in the source paper ran as follows. Within the assay, amplification of reference gene primers was used to estimate how many nucleated cells each sample contained. Sequence reads were collapsed and filtered to measure the absolute abundance of every unique TCRbeta CDR3 rearrangement. For each sample, productive Simpson clonality was calculated by taking the square root of Simpson's diversity index across productive rearrangements. Not all clones reach the TCRdb copy of this immuneACCESS table, which keeps in-frame sequences only. Checked studies attribute under half of the gap to unresolved V genes and leave the rest unexplained. The D gene and trimming were derived from the DNA, and the V and J assignments and clone size from that table. The sample yields about 76,000 clones; about four fifths were counted once. The ten most abundant clones make up about a sixth of the sample.

Based on the germline V gene, the CDR1 and CDR2 sequences are KGHDR and SFDVKD. V and J are truncated by 3 bases and 4 bases respectively, leaving an intervening sequence of 5 bases. The CDR3, from cysteine to phenylalanine, totals 12 residues. Of the read, only the CDR3 DNA is kept; its 36 bases are in frame from base 1. Study-level results and caveats: The amount of clinical and demographic metadata varied by source and participant and was provided uncurated.

The origin of this receptor is a woman aged 55-69 years with acute or convalescent COVID-19. The sample taken for sequencing was peripheral blood. The rearrangement joined TRBV24-1 to TRBJ1-2; the D gene is perhaps TRBD1, on 5 matching bases. Read as DNA, the sequence is TGTGCCACCAGTGATAGGGGCTATGGCTACACCTTC. It specifies CATSDRGYGYTF.